This record looks at one T cell receptor (beta chain) sequence and its context. Its antigen remains unknown. The sample originates from a study of cytomegalovirus exposure and HLA in healthy donors. Study findings and constraints: Accounts indicate the classifier identified cytomegalovirus status with strong specificity and sensitivity. Later work found most CMV-associated TCR beta chains apparently HLA-restricted. The study flagged about 150 TCR beta chains as cytomegalovirus-associated.

There are 15 residues in the CDR3. The junction had 4 bases not matched to a gene; V was cut back by 5 bases and J by 1 base. Germline assignment: CDR1 LNHDA and CDR2 SQIVND (reference sequence). PCR primers comprised 60 Vbeta and 13 Jbeta primers. The table came from immunoSEQ multiplex PCR; TCRdb's copy has only in-frame clones and leaves some out. Of 180,000 or so clones in the sample, 75% to 85% were seen once. Input material: PBMCs. The rearrangement uses TRBV19 and TRBJ1-5, with TRBD1 matching over 8 bases. The TCR was taken from a man aged 18 to 29 in good health and CMV-seronegative. CDR3: CASSLRQGSNQPQHF. The CDR3 DNA follows: TGTGCCAGTAGTCTACGACAGGGGAGCAATCAGCCCCAGCATTTT.